This T cell receptor beta chain appears in the sequencing data of a study of PD-1 blockade in classical Hodgkin lymphoma (dated by TCRdb to 2020 to 2021). About the investigation overall: Nivolumab dosing was 3 mg/kg intravenously every 2 weeks, continuing until either disease progression or unacceptable toxicity. The study used CyTOF and TCR beta sequencing to define a peripheral blood immune signature of response to PD-1 blockade in classical Hodgkin lymphoma.

CDR1 and CDR2, per the germline V gene (reference sequence), are MNHEY and SMNVEV. The CDR3 numbers 13 residues from cysteine through phenylalanine. CDR3 DNA only is kept here, 39 bases in frame from base 1. The trim is 4 bases for V and 1 base for J, with a gap of 4 bases between the germline ends. What the study reported, not specific to this receptor: Among trial patients, those achieving complete response had baseline diversity similar to that of newly diagnosed patients, while diversity was significantly lower in partial responders and progressors. Baseline TCR diversity was reported to be lower in newly diagnosed patients than in healthy donors and to be lower still in relapsed/refractory patients. Patients starting nivolumab less than 1 year after ASCT had lower diversity and were excluded from later analyses to avoid confounding by immune reconstitution. The study was limited to a single clinical trial cohort, and causes of repertoire differences, possibly disease activity or prior therapy, remained undefined. A significant rise by C4D1 was seen in CD4+ but not CD8+ TCR diversity (p=0.0027 vs p=0.16), with the rise being most apparent in complete responders (p=0.02).

The time point label corresponds to: cycle 2 day 1 (C2D1) of nivolumab. Relapse after autologous stem cell transplantation had occurred in all trial patients, and cohorts A, B and C were distinguished by prior brentuximab vedotin exposure. The trial cohort was composed of approximately 60 patients with relapsed/refractory classical Hodgkin lymphoma, for whom complete response, partial response or progressive disease was recorded as best overall response. Trial patients were treated with single-agent nivolumab in the multi-cohort phase II CheckMate 205 trial. Best overall response was determined by an independent review committee according to the 2007 International Working Group response criteria. Trial PBMCs were collected just before the start of nivolumab (C1D1) and during therapy at cycle 2 day 1 and cycle 4 day 1. Peripheral blood was collected in 8 mL Vacutainer Cell Preparation Tubes, from which PBMCs were isolated by centrifugation and then cryopreserved.

Genomic DNA was extracted with the Qiagen DNeasy kit from unsorted PBMCs and from negatively selected CD4+ and CD8+ fractions. TCR beta CDR3 regions were amplified by immunoSEQ multiplex PCR using primers annealing to V and J segments. A synthetic immune receptor repertoire was used to minimize amplification bias, and remaining bias was computationally removed after sequencing. Under the source paper's analysis protocol: Custom Python scripts were used to quantify repertoire diversity as the Shannon entropy index. Unsorted, CD4+ and CD8+ repertoires were analyzed separately, except in combined analyses where CD4+ and CD8+ sequences were merged in silico. Clonal expansion was defined as a frequency increase of at least 2-fold after treatment compared with C1D1, and clones undetected at baseline were assigned a pseudocount of 0.5. Singleton clones were defined as clones with 0 or 1 copy at C1D1, and non-singleton clones were defined as clones with 2 or more copies. Clones expanded in unsorted samples were assigned a CD4+, CD8+ or unknown annotation through matching of protein sequences in sorted samples from the same patient. Wilcoxon tests on paired samples were used to test diversity changes from C1D1 to C4D1. Drawn from immuneACCESS, this table holds only the in-frame rearrangements with V and J called that TCRdb kept. Clones are partly lost; checked studies trace under half to an unresolved V gene and leave the rest unexplained. That table supplies the V and J calls and clone size; D and trimming were determined from the DNA. Present in this sample are approximately 6,900 clones, about 86% of which were seen just once. Roughly 45% of the sample belongs to the ten largest clones.

Notes on this clone: This receptor's antigen is unknown. No base quality information exists; no much larger clone differs at one position.

The rearrangement combines TRBV27 with TRBJ2-2, with no reliable assignment of the D segment. Material: peripheral blood mononuclear cells (PBMCs), obtained before the second cycle of nivolumab. The receptor comes from a human donor with classical Hodgkin lymphoma. The DNA reads as follows: TGTGCCAGCAGTTCAGGGAACACCGGGGAGCTGTTTTTT. Its product reads: CASSSGNTGELFF.